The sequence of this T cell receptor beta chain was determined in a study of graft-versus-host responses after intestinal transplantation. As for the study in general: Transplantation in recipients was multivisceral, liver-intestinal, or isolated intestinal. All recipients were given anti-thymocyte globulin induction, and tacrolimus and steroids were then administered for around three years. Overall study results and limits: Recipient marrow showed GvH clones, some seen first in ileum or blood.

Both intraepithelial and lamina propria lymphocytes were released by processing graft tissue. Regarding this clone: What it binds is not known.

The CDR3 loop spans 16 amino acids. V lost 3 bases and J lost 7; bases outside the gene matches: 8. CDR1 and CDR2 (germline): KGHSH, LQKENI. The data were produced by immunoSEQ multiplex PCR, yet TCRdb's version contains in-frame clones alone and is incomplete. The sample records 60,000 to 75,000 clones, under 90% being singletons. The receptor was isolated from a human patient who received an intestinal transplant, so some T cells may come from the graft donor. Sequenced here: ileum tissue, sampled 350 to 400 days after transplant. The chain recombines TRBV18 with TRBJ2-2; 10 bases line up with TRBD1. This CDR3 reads CASSPDRTGGSGELFF. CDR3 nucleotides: TGTGCCAGCTCACCGGATCGGACAGGGGGAAGCGGGGAGCTGTTTTTT. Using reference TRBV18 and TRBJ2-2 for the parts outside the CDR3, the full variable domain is NAGVMQNPRHLVRRRGQEARLRCSPMKGHSHVYWYRQLPEEGLKFMVYLQKENIIDESGMPKERFSAEFPKEGPSILRIQQVVRGDSAAYFCASSPDRTGGSGELFFGEGSRLTVL.